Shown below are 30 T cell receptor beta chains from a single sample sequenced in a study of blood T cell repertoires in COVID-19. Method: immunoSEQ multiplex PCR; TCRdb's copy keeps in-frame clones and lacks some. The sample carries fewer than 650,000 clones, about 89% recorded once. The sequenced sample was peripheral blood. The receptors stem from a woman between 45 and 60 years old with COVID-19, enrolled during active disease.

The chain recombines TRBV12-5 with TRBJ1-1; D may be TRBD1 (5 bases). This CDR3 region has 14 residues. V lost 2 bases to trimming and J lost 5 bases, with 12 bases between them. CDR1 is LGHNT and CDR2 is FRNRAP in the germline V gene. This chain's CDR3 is CASGLPGGRTEAFF. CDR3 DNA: TGTGCTAGTGGTTTGCCCGGGGGACGGACTGAAGCTTTCTTT.

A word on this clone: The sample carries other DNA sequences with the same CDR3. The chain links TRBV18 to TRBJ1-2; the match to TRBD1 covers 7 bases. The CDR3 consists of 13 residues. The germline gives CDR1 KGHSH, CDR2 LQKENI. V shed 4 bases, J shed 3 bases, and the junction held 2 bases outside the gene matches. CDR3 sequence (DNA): TGTGCCAGCTCACTCGGACAGGACTATGGCTACACCTTC. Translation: CASSLGQDYGYTF.

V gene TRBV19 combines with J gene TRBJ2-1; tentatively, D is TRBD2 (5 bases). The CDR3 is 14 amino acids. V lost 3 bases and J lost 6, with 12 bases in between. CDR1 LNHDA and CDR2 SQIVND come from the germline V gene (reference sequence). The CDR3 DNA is TGTGCCAGTAGTATCGTGGGAGAGGGCAATGAGCAGTTCTTC. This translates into CASSIVGEGNEQFF.

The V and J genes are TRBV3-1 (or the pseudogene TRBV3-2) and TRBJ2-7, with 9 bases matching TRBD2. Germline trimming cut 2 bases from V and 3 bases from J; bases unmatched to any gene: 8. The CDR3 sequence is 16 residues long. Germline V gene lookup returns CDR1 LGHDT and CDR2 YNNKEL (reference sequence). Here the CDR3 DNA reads TGTGCCAGCAGCCAACCTTATAGCGGGGGCCGCTACGAGCAGTACTTC. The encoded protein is CASSQPYSGGRYEQYF.

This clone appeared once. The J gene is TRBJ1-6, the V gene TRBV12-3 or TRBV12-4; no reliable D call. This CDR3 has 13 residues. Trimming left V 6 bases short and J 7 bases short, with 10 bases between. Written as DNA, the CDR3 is TGTGCCAGCAGCCTTAGAACCAATTCACCCCTCCACTTT. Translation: CASSLRTNSPLHF.

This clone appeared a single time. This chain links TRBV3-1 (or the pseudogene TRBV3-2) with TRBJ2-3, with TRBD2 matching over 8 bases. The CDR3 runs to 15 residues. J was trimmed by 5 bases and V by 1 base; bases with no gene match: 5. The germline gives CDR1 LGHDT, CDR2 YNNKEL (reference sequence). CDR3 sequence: CASSQVGGAGDTQYF. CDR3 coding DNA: TGTGCCAGCAGCCAAGTCGGGGGGGCCGGAGATACGCAGTATTTT.

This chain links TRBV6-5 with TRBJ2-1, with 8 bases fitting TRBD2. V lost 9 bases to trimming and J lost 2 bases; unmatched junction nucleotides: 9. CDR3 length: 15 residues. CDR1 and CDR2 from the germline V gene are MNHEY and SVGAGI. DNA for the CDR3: TGTGCCAGTAGGGGAGCGGGGGTCACCTACAATGAGCAGTTCTTC. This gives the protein CASRGAGVTYNEQFF.

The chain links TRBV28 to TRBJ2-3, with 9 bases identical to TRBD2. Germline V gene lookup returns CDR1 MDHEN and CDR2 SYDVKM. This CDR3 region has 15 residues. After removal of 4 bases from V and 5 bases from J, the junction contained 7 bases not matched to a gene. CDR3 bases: TGTGCCAGCAGTTCAGGCGGGGGGGCTGGAGATACGCAGTATTTT. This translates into CASSSGGGAGDTQYF.

In nucleotides, the CDR3 is TGTGCCAGCAGTTTATCGGACAGTGCCGAGACCCAGTACTTC. Protein sequence: CASSLSDSAETQYF. The genes are TRBV28 and TRBJ2-5; perhaps TRBD1 as D (6 bases). CDR1 is MDHEN, CDR2 SYDVKM, per germline. V lost 1 base to trimming and J lost 5 bases, with 11 bases between them. CDR3 length: 14 amino acids.

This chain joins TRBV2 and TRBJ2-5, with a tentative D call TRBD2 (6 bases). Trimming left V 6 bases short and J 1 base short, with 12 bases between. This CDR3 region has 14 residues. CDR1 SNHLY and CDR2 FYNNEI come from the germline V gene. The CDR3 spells CASRFHGGQETQYF. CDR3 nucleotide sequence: TGTGCCAGCAGGTTTCACGGGGGCCAAGAGACCCAGTACTTC.

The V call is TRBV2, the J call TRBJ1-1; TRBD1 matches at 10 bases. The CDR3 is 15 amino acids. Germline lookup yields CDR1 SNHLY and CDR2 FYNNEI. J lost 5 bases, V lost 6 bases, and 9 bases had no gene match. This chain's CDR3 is CASSVLGQGGTEAFF. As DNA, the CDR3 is TGTGCCAGCAGCGTTCTCGGACAGGGGGGAACTGAAGCTTTCTTT.

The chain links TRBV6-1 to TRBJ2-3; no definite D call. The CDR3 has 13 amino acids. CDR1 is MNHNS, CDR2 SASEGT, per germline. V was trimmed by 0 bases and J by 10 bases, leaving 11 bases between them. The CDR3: CASSEAGHPSQYF. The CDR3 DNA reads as TGTGCCAGCAGTGAAGCCGGTCACCCCTCGCAGTATTTT.

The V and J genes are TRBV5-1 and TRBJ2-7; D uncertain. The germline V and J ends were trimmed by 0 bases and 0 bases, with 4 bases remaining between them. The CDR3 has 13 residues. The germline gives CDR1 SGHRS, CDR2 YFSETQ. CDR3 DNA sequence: TGCGCCAGCAGCTTGGTTAGCTCCTACGAGCAGTACTTC. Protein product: CASSLVSSYEQYF.

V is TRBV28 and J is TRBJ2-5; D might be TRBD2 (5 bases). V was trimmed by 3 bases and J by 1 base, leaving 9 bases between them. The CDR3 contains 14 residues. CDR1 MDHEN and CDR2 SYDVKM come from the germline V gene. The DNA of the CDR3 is TGTGCCAGCAGTTTGGGCGGGTCCCAAGAGACCCAGTACTTC. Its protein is CASSLGGSQETQYF. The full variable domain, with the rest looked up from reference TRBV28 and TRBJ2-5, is DVKVTQSSRYLVKRTGEKVFLECVQDMDHENMFWYRQDPGLGLRLIYFSYDVKMKEKGDIPEGYSVSREKKERFSLILESASTNQTSMYLCASSLGGSQETQYFGPGTRLLVL.

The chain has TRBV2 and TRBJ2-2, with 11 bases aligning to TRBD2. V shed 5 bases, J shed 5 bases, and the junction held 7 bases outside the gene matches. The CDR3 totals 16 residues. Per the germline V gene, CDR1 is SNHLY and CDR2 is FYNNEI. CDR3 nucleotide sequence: TGTGCCAGCAGTAATCTAGCGGGGGGAGGTACCGGGGAGCTGTTTTTT. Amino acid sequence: CASSNLAGGGTGELFF.

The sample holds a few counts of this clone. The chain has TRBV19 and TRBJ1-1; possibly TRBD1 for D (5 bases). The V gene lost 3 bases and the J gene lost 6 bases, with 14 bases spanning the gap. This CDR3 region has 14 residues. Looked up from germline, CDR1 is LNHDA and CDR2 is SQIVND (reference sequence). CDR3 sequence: CASSMEGPLAEAFF. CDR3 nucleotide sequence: TGTGCCAGTAGTATGGAGGGACCTCTTGCTGAAGCTTTCTTT.

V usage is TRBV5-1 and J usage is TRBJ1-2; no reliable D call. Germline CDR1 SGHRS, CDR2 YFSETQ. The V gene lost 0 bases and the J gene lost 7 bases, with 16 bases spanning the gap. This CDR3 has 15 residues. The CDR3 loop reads CASSLEGGLRGGYTF. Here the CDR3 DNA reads TGCGCCAGCAGCTTGGAGGGTGGACTGCGGGGTGGCTACACCTTC.

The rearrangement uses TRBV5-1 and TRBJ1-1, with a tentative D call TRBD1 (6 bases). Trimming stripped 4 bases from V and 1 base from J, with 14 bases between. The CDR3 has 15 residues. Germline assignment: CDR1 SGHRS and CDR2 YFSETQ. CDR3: CASSLQGMANTEAFF. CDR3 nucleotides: TGCGCCAGCAGCCTCCAGGGGATGGCGAACACTGAAGCTTTCTTT. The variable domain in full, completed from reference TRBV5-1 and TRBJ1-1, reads KAGVTQTPRYLIKTRGQQVTLSCSPISGHRSVSWYQQTPGQGLQFLFEYFSETQRNKGNFPGRFSGRQFSNSRSEMNVSTLELGDSALYLCASSLQGMANTEAFFGQGTRLTVV.

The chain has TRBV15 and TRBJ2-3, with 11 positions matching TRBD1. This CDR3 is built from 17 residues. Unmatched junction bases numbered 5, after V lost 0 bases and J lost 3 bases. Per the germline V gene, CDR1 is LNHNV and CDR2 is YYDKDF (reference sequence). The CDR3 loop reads CATSRDLGTGGTDTQYF. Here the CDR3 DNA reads TGTGCCACCAGCAGAGATTTAGGGACAGGGGGGACAGATACGCAGTATTTT.

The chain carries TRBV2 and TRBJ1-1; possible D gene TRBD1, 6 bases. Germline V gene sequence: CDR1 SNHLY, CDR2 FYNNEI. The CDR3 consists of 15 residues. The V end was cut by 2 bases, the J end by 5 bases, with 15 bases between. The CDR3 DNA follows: TGTGCCAGCAGTGAAAATGAGGGGGGGCGGACTGAAGCTTTCTTT. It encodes CASSENEGGRTEAFF.

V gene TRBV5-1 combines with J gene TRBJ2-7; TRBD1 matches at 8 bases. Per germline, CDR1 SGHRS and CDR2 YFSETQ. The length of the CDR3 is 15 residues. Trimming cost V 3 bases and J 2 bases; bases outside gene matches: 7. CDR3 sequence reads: CASSYRTGKTYEQYF. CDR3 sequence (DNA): TGCGCCAGCAGCTACCGGACAGGGAAAACCTACGAGCAGTACTTC.

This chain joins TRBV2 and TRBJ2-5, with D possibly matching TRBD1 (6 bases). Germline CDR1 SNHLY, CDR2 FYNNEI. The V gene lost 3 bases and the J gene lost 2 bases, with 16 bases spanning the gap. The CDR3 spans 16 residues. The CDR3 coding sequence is TGTGCCAGCAGTGATGGTAGAGGCAGGGGTCAAGAGACCCAGTACTTC. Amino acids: CASSDGRGRGQETQYF.

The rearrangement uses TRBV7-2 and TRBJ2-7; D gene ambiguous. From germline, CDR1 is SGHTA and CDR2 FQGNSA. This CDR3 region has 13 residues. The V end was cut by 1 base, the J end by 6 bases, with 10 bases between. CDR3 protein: CASSLEQSSEQYF. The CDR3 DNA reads TGTGCCAGCAGCTTAGAACAGTCCAGCGAGCAGTACTTC.

The CDR3 region is CASSPLAENTEAFF. DNA of the CDR3: TGTGCCAGCAGCCCTCTGGCTGAGAACACTGAAGCTTTCTTT. The rearrangement joins TRBV9 to TRBJ1-1; no definite D call. Per the germline V gene, CDR1 is SGDLS and CDR2 is YYNGEE. The CDR3 loop spans 14 amino acids. Deletions cut 4 bases from V and 1 base from J, with 11 bases between.

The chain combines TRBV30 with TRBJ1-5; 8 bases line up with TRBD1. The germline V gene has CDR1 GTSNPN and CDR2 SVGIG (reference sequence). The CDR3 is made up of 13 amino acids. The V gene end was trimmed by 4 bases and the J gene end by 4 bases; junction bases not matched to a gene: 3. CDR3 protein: CAWKTGGNQPQHF. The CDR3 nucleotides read TGTGCCTGGAAAACAGGGGGAAATCAGCCCCAGCATTTT.

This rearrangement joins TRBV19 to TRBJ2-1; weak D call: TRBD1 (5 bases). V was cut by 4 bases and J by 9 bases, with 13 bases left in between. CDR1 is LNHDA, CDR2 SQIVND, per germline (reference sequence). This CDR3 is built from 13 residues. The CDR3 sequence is CASSNQGVREQFF. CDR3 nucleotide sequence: TGTGCCAGTAGTAACCAAGGGGTCCGTGAGCAGTTCTTC.

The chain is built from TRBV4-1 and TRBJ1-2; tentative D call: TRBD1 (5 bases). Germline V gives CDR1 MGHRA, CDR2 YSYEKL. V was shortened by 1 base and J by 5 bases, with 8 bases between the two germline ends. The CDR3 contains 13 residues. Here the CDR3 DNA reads TGCGCCAGCAGCCAAGGACAGAGATATGGCTACACCTTC. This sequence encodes CASSQGQRYGYTF.

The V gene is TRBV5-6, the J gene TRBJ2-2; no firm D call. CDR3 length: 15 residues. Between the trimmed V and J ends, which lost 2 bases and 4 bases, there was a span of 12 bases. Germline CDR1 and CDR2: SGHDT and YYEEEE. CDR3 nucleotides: TGTGCCAGCAGCTTACTGCAGCGAGGCACCGGGGAGCTGTTTTTT. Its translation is CASSLLQRGTGELFF.

The CDR3 loop is CASSTERGLYNEQFF. CDR3 in DNA: TGTGCCAGTAGCACCGAAAGGGGCCTCTACAATGAGCAGTTCTTC. The genes are TRBV19 and TRBJ2-1; TRBD1 might be the D (5 bases). CDR3 length equals 15 residues. Trimming removed 6 bases from V and 3 bases from J, with 15 bases in between. CDR1 and CDR2 from the germline V gene are LNHDA and SQIVND (reference sequence). The entire variable domain, with the rest obtained from reference TRBV19 and TRBJ2-1, is as follows: DGGITQSPKYLFRKEGQNVTLSCEQNLNHDAMYWYRQDPGQGLRLIYYSQIVNDFQKGDIAEGYSVSREKKESFPLTVTSAQKNPTAFYLCASSTERGLYNEQFFGPGTRLTVL.

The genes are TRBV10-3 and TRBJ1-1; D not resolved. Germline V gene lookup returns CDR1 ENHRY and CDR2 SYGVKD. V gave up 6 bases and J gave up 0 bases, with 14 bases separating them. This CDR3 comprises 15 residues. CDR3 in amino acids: CAISRGLSMNTEAFF. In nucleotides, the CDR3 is TGTGCCATCAGCCGAGGGCTCAGCATGAACACTGAAGCTTTCTTT.